These 4 T cell receptor beta chains were sequenced from one sample in a study of vaccination and CD4 T cells after COVID-19. Once obtained from cultured CD4+ T cells, the DNA was sequenced using the Oncomine TCR Beta short-read assay. TCRdb ran MiXCR on the PCR reads and lists one entry per CDR3 protein. Of 22,000 or so distinct CDR3 sequences detected, roughly 45% appear once; the ten largest clones hold around 12%. These receptors are not linked to any known antigen. Treatment here: approximately nine-day PBMC culture with coronavirus spike peptide pools or control peptides (ViraFEST assay). Sequenced sample: CD4+ T cells from blood, cultured in vitro. These receptors came from a human donor who had recovered from COVID-19.

The rearrangement links TRBV2 to TRBJ1-5; tentatively, D is TRBD1 (6 bases). From germline, CDR1 is SNHLY and CDR2 FYNNEI. Trimming took off 6 bases at V and 6 bases at J, with 15 bases between the two ends. The CDR3 is made up of 14 amino acids. The CDR3 loop reads CASRLRGAPQPQHF. DNA for the CDR3: TGTGCCAGCAGACTCCGGGGGGCCCCTCAGCCCCAGCATTTT.

The chain joins TRBV2 to TRBJ2-1; weak D call: TRBD1 (6 bases). CDR1 and CDR2 (germline): SNHLY, FYNNEI. The V gene lost 5 bases and the J gene lost 0 bases, with 11 bases spanning the gap. The CDR3 is made up of 15 amino acids. The CDR3 DNA is TGTGCCAGCAGTATACAGGGTCTCTCCTACAATGAGCAGTTCTTC. As protein: CASSIQGLSYNEQFF. Supplemented by reference TRBV2 and TRBJ2-1, the full variable domain reads EPEVTQTPSHQVTQMGQEVILRCVPISNHLYFYWYRQILGQKVEFLVSFYNNEISEKSEIFDDQFSVERPDGSNFTLKIRSTKLEDSAMYFCASSIQGLSYNEQFFGPGTRLTVL.

This clonotype was observed a few times. V usage is TRBV20-1 and J usage is TRBJ1-1; D ambiguous. The germline V and J ends were trimmed by 3 bases and 0 bases, with 14 bases remaining between them. Germline assignment: CDR1 DFQATT and CDR2 SNEGSKA (reference sequence). The CDR3 extends over 15 amino acids. The CDR3 nucleotides are TGCAGTGCTAGGGAGTCAAGGCGGATGAACACTGAAGCTTTCTTT. Residues: CSARESRRMNTEAFF.

This clonotype appeared a few times. The chain links TRBV6-1 to TRBJ2-5; D may match TRBD1 or TRBD2 (5 bases each). The ends were cut back, 5 bases at V and 1 base at J, with 11 bases in the middle. The CDR3 contains 14 residues. The germline gives CDR1 MNHNS, CDR2 SASEGT. Here the CDR3 reads CASSKGPAQETQYF. In DNA, the CDR3 is TGTGCCAGCAGTAAGGGACCGGCCCAAGAGACCCAGTACTTC.